This T cell receptor (beta chain) appears in the sequencing data of a study of shared clonotypes between healthy human individuals. Only in-frame clones appear in the TCRdb table, and some are missing; sequencing was by immunoSEQ multiplex PCR. The sample consists of more than 550,000 clones, around 90% of them appearing once. Germline V lookup: CDR1 MGHRA, CDR2 YSYEKL. Trimming removed 0 bases from V and 3 bases from J, with 12 bases in between. This CDR3 is built from 16 residues. This receptor was obtained from a man between 18 and 29 years old in good health. Some clones in this sample may be carry-over from other donors' samples. This rearrangement joins TRBV4-1 to TRBJ1-3; D is unclear. Material: memory CD8+ T cells from PBMCs. The sample's subset: CD45RO+ cells pooled with CCR7-negative TemRA cells. CDR3 amino acids: CASSQDRGIGGNTIYF. CDR3 DNA: TGCGCCAGCAGCCAAGACCGCGGGATCGGTGGAAACACCATATATTTT.